The T cell receptor beta chain described here comes from a study of T cells in Graves' hyperthyroidism and ophthalmopathy. Study summary: Peripheral blood specimens were obtained at initial diagnosis, prior to any treatment. Findings and limits, study-wide: Patients with ophthalmopathy were separated from those with stable hyperthyroidism by a 13 V-J model.

With a duration under 2 months, the hyperthyroidism was newly diagnosed in patients aged 18 to 65. The CDR3 regions of TCR beta were amplified from RNA transcripts. First-round RT-PCR with HTBI primers amplified the TCR CDR3 region. TCRdb itself ran the multiplex PCR reads through MiXCR, one entry per CDR3 protein. Counted here are approximately 430,000 distinct CDR3 sequences, roughly 14% occurring once; the ten biggest clones make up around 7%. This clonotype was seen many times. Antigen unknown. Trimming left V 2 bases short and J 6 bases short, with 13 bases between. The CDR3 contains 15 residues. Germline V lookup: CDR1 MDHEN, CDR2 SYDVKM.

The sequence was collected from a woman under 30 with Graves' hyperthyroidism. Sequencing input: blood. The chain carries TRBV28 and TRBJ1-4; tentative D call: TRBD1 (6 bases). CDR3 nucleotide sequence: TGTGCCAGCAGTTTAAGTGCGGCAGGGGATGAAAAACTGTTTTTT. Translation: CASSLSAAGDEKLFF.